This T cell receptor beta chain emerged from a study of T cell responses to AZD1222 COVID-19 vaccine. The study's findings and limits: In a largely white British group with more females than males, clonal diversity was possibly underestimated. Spike-specific TCR breadth and depth both grew after two AZD1222 doses. There were vaccine-associated CD4 TCRs across spike, dominant at 160-218 and 743-854. Nearly half of unique spike-specific TCRs reportedly avoided B.1.351 and B.1.1.7 mutated regions.

Germline values: CDR1 WNHNN, CDR2 SYGVQD (reference sequence). The length of the CDR3 is 13 residues. Trimming removed 7 bases at V and 1 base at J, with 11 bases between. This clone has a handful of counts. Its cognate antigen is unknown. The data were produced by immunoSEQ multiplex PCR, yet TCRdb's version contains in-frame clones alone and is incomplete. The repertoire holds 100,000 to 150,000 clones, with 93% as singletons. The clonotype was recovered from an adult in good health. The sample was peripheral blood, taken on day 0 of AZD1222 vaccination. This chain uses TRBV10-1 with TRBJ2-7; weak D call: TRBD1 (5 bases). CDR3 bases: TGCGCCAGCAATAAGGCAGGGTCCTACGAGCAGTACTTC. It yields the protein CASNKAGSYEQYF.